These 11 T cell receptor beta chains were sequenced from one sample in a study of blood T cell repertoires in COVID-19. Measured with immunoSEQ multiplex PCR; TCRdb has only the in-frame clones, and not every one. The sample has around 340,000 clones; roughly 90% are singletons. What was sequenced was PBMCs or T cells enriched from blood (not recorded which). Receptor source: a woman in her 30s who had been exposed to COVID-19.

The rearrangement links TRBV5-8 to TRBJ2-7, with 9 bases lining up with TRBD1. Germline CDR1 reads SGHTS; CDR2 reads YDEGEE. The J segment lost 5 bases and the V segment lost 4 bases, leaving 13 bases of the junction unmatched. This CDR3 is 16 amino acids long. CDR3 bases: TGTGCCAGCAGCATATATAGGACAGGGGAGGCACACGAGCAGTACTTC. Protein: CASSIYRTGEAHEQYF.

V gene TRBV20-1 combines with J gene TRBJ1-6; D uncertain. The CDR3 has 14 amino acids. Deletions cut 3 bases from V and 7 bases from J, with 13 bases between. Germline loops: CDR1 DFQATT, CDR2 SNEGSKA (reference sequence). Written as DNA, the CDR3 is TGCAGTGCTAGTCGAGGGATTGAGAATTCACCCCTCCACTTT. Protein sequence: CSASRGIENSPLHF.

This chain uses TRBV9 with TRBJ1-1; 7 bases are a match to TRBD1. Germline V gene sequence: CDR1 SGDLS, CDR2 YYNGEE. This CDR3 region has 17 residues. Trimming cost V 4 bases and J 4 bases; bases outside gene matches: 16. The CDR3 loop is CASSPHDRAIPFTEAFF. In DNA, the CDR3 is TGTGCCAGCAGCCCCCACGACAGGGCCATTCCGTTCACTGAAGCTTTCTTT. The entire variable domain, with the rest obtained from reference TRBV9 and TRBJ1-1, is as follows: DSGVTQTPKHLITATGQRVTLRCSPRSGDLSVYWYQQSLDQGLQFLIQYYNGEERAKGNILERFSAQQFPDLHSELNLSSLELGDSALYFCASSPHDRAIPFTEAFFGQGTRLTVV.

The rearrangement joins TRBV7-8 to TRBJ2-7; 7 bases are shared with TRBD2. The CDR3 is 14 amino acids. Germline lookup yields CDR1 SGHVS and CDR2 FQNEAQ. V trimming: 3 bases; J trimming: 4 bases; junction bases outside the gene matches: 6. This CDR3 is CASSLGGSGYEQYF. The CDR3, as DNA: TGTGCCAGCAGCTTGGGCGGGAGTGGGTACGAGCAGTACTTC. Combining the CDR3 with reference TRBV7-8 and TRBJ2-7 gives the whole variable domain GAGVSQSPRYKVAKRGQDVALRCDPISGHVSLFWYQQALGQGPEFLTYFQNEAQLDKSGLPSDRFFAERPEGSVSTLKIQRTQQEDSAVYLCASSLGGSGYEQYFGPGTRLTVT.

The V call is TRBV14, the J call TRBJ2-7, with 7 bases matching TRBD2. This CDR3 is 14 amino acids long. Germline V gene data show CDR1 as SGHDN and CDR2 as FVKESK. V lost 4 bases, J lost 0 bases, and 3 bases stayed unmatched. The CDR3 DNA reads TGTGCCAGCAGCCTGGGGGGGGGCTCCTACGAGCAGTACTTC. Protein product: CASSLGGGSYEQYF.

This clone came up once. The CDR3 nucleotides read TGTGCCAGCAGTGAAAAACTAGCGGGAGGGCGGCCCCACCATACGCAGTATTTT. This translates into CASSEKLAGGRPHHTQYF. The chain employs TRBV25-1 and TRBJ2-3; 13 positions agree with TRBD2. This CDR3 spans 18 amino acids. In germline, CDR1 is MGHDK, CDR2 SYGVNS. Trimming at V came to 2 bases and at J to 7 bases, leaving 12 bases not matched to a gene.

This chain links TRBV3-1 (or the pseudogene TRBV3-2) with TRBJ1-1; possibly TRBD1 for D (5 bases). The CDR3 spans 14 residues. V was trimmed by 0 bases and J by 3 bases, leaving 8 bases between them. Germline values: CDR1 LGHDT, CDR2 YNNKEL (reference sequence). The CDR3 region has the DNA TGTGCCAGCAGCCAAGAGGGGCAGGACACTGAAGCTTTCTTT. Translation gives CASSQEGQDTEAFF.

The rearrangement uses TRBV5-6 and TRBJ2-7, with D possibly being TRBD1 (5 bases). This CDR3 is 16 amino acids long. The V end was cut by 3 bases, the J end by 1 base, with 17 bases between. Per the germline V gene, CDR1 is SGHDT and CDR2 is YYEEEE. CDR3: CASSYKMGRDSYEQYF. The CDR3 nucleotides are TGTGCCAGCAGCTACAAAATGGGCAGGGATTCCTACGAGCAGTACTTC. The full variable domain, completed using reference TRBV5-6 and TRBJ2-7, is DAGVTQSPTHLIKTRGQQVTLRCSPKSGHDTVSWYQQALGQGPQFIFQYYEEEERQRGNFPDRFSGHQFPNYSSELNVNALLLGDSALYLCASSYKMGRDSYEQYFGPGTRLTVT.

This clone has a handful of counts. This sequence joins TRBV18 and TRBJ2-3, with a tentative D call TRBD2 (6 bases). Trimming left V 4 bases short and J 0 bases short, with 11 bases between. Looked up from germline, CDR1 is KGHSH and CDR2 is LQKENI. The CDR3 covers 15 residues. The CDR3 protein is CASSLWGESTDTQYF. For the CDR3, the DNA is TGTGCCAGCTCACTCTGGGGGGAGAGCACAGATACGCAGTATTTT.

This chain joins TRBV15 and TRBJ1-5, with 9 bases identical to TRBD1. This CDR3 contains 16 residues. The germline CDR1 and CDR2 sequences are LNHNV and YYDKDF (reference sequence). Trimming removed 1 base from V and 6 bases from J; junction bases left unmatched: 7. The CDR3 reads CATSRGQGGFRQPQHF. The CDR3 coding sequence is TGTGCCACCAGCAGAGGACAGGGGGGTTTTCGTCAGCCCCAGCATTTT.

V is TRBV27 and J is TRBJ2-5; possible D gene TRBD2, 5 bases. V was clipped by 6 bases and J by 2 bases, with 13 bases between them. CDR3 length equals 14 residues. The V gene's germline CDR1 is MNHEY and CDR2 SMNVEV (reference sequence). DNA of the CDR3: TGTGCCAGCAGCCGAGGACTGTTGCAAGAGACCCAGTACTTC. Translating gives CASSRGLLQETQYF.